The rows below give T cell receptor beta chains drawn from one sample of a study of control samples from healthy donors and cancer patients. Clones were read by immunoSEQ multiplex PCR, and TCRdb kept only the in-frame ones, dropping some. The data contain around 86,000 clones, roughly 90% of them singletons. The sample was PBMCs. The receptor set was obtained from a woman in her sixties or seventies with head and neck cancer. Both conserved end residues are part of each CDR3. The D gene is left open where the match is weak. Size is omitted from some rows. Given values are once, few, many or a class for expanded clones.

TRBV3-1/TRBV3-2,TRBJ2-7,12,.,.,TGTGCCAGCAGCCAGGGGCCCTACGAGCAGTACTTC,CASSQGPYEQYF
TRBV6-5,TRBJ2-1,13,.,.,TGTGCCAGCAGCCCACTCGCCCGGAATGAGCAGTTCTTC,CASSPLARNEQFF
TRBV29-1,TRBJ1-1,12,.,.,TGCAGCGTTGGTTTGCAGAGCACTGAAGCTTTCTTT,CSVGLQSTEAFF
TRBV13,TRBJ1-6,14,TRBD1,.,TGTGCCAGCAGCCGCCGGGACAGGAATTCACCCCTCCACTTT,CASSRRDRNSPLHF
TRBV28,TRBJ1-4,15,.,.,TGTGCCAGCAGTCCAGGTGGGGTCCTCGATGAAAAACTGTTTTTT,CASSPGGVLDEKLFF
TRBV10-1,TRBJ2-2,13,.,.,TGCGCCAGCAGTGGGGACCTCACCGGGGAGCTGTTTTTT,CASSGDLTGELFF
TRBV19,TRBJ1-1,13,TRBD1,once,TGTGCCAGTAGGGGACAGGGAACCGCTGAAGCTTTCTTT,CASRGQGTAEAFF
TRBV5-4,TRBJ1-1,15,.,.,TGTGCCAGCAGCCGAATGGCTGGGGGGAACACTGAAGCTTTCTTT,CASSRMAGGNTEAFF
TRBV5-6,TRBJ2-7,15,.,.,TGTGCCAGCAGCTTGGCACAGGTCCGAACCTACGAGCAGTACTTC,CASSLAQVRTYEQYF
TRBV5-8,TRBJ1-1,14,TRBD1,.,TGTGCCAGCAGGTTCACAGGGGAGAACACTGAAGCTTTCTTT,CASRFTGENTEAFF
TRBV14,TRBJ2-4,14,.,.,TGTGCCAGCAGCCAAGAAGCAGGGCAAAACATTCAGTACTTC,CASSQEAGQNIQYF
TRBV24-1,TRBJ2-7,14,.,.,TGTGCCACCAGTGCCGCGGGACAAACCTACGAGCAGTACTTC,CATSAAGQTYEQYF
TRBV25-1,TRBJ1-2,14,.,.,TGTGCCAGCAGTGGTAGGGTGCAAAACTATGGCTACACCTTC,CASSGRVQNYGYTF
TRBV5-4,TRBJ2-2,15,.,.,TGTGCCAGCAGCTTGGGCGATTTGACTACCCGGGGAGCTGTTTTT,CASSLGDLTTRGAVF
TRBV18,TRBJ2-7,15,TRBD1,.,TGTGCCAGCTCACTAGCAGGGACAGGGGTCGACGAGCAGTACTTC,CASSLAGTGVDEQYF
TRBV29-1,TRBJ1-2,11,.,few,TGCAGCGTTGAAGTTGGCTATGGCTACACCTTC,CSVEVGYGYTF
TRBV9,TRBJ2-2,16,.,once,TGTGCCAGCAGCGCGACGGGACTGCCAGCGACCGGGGAGCTGTTTTTT,CASSATGLPATGELFF
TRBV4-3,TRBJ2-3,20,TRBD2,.,TGCGCCAGCAGCCAAAGTACTGGTACTAGCGGGAGAACTAGCACAGATACGCAGTATTTT,CASSQSTGTSGRTSTDTQYF
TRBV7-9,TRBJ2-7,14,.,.,TGTGCCAGCAGCAAAACCGGGCCACCATACGAGCAGTACTTC,CASSKTGPPYEQYF
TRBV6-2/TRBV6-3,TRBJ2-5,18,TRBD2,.,TGTGCCAGCAGTTACTTGATTTCCGGCGGGAGTTGGGAAGAGACCCAGTACTTC,CASSYLISGGSWEETQYF
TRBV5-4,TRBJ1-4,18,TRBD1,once,TGTGCCAGCAGCTTGGGGGACAGGATACCTCCAACTAATGAAAAACTGTTTTTT,CASSLGDRIPPTNEKLFF
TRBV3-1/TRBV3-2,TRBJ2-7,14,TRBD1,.,TGTGCCAGCAGCTCCGGGACAGGCACCTACGAGCAGTACTTC,CASSSGTGTYEQYF
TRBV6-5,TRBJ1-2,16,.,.,TGTGCCAGCAGTTATTCCGTCGGGAAGGGTAACTATGGCTACACCTTC,CASSYSVGKGNYGYTF
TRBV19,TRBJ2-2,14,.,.,TGTGCCAGTAGTCGAGGACTGCAGACCGGGGAGCTGTTTTTT,CASSRGLQTGELFF
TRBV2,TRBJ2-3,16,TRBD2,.,TGTGCCAGCGCAAGGGCGGGGACTAGCGGCACAGATACGCAGTATTTT,CASARAGTSGTDTQYF
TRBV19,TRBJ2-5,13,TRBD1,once,TGTGCCAGTAGGCCAGGGGGCGGAGAGACCCAGTACTTC,CASRPGGGETQYF
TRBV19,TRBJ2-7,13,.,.,TGTGCCAGTAGTATCTCACAGGGTTCCGAGCAGTACTTC,CASSISQGSEQYF
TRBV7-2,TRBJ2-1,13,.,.,TGTGCCAGCAGCAGACAGAATTACAATGAGCAGTTCTTC,CASSRQNYNEQFF
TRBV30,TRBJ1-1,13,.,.,TGTGCCTGGAGGAGAGGGACAACAGCTGAAGCTTTCTTT,CAWRRGTTAEAFF
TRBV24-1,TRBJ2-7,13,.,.,TGTGCCACCAGTGATTCTCTTTCCTACGAGCAGTACTTC,CATSDSLSYEQYF
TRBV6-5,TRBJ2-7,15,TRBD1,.,TGTGCCAGCAGTTACATTGGACAGGGGGTCGGCGAGCAGTACTTC,CASSYIGQGVGEQYF
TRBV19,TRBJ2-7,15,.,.,TGTGCCAGTAGTATAGGGACAGAAAGCCCCTACGAGCAGTACTTC,CASSIGTESPYEQYF
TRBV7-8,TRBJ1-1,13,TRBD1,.,TGTGCCAGCAGCCTAAAACAGGGGGCTGAAGCTTTCTTT,CASSLKQGAEAFF
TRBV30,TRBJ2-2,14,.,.,TGTGCCTGGAGACAGGGACCGAACACCGGGGAGCTGTTTTTT,CAWRQGPNTGELFF
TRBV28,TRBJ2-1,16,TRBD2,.,TGTGCCAGCACCTCCCCTAGCGGGGGCTCCTACAATGAGCAGTTCTTC,CASTSPSGGSYNEQFF
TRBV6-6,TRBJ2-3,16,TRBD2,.,TGTGCCAGCAGTTTAGGGACTAGCGTAAGCACAGATACGCAGTATTTT,CASSLGTSVSTDTQYF
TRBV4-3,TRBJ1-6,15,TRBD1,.,TGCGCCAGCAGCCCGGAGACAGGGACTAATTCACCCCTCCACTTT,CASSPETGTNSPLHF
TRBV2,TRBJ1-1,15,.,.,TGTGCCAGCATCCCTAGGTCAGGAAGGAACACTGAAGCTTTCTTT,CASIPRSGRNTEAFF
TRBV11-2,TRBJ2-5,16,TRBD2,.,TGTGCCAGCAGCACTCGACTAGCGGGAGGTCAAGAGACCCAGTACTTC,CASSTRLAGGQETQYF
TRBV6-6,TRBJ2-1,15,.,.,TGTGCCAGCAGTTATTCACCAGGGAACTACAATGAGCAGTTCTTC,CASSYSPGNYNEQFF
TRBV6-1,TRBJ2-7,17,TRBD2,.,TGTGCCAGCAGTGAAGTGGGGGGGACCTTTAACTCCTACGAGCAGTACTTC,CASSEVGGTFNSYEQYF
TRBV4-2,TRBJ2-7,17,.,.,TGTGCCAGCAGCCAAGGGTCGACACGGCTAGCGTTCTACGAGCAGTACTTC,CASSQGSTRLAFYEQYF
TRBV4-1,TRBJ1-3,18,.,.,TGCGCCAGCAGCCAAGGACTACCCCACGTTTACTCTGGAAACACCATATATTTT,CASSQGLPHVYSGNTIYF
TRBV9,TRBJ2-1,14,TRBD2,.,TGTGCCAGCAGCGTCACTAGCGGGGGCAATGAGCAGTTCTTC,CASSVTSGGNEQFF
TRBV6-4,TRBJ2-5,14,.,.,TGTGCCACCAGTCCCAGCGGAAACCAAGAGACCCAGTACTTC,CATSPSGNQETQYF
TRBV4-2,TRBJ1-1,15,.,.,TGTGCCAGCAGCCCTAGATCGGGATTTAACACTGAAGCTTTCTTT,CASSPRSGFNTEAFF
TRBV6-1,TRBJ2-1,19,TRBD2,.,TGTGCCAGCAGTGACAGGGGACTAGCGGGAGTCCGCTCCTACAATGAGCAGTTCTTC,CASSDRGLAGVRSYNEQFF
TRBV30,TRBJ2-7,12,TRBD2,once,TGTGCCTGGACTAGCGGGAGCGTTGAGCAGTACTTC,CAWTSGSVEQYF
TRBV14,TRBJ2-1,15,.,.,TGTGCCAGCAGCCAAGACCTTGACTGCTACAATGAGCAGTTCTTC,CASSQDLDCYNEQFF
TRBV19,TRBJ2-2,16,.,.,TGTGCCAGTAGGAGTGGGGGATCAGGGCACACCGGGGAGCTGTTTTTT,CASRSGGSGHTGELFF